The 26 T cell receptor beta chains below all came from one sample that was sequenced in a study of T-cell reconstitution after alpha-beta-depleted transplantation in children. The TCRbeta library was prepared with unique molecular identifiers. TCRdb used MiXCR to reprocess the PCR reads, holding one entry per CDR3 protein. The sample includes about 500,000 distinct CDR3 sequences, around a third of them seen just once. This specimen was PBMCs from the stem cell graft donor, taken from the stem cell graft. Every receptor here comes from a human donor who donated a stem cell graft to a child with aplastic anemia.

In DNA form, the CDR3 reads TGTGCCACCAGCAGAGATGGACAGGGCACAGATACGCAGTATTTT. Translation gives CATSRDGQGTDTQYF. This chain connects TRBV15 to TRBJ2-3, with 7 bases lining up with TRBD1. V trimming: 0 bases; J trimming: 1 base; junction bases outside the gene matches: 1. Germline loops: CDR1 LNHNV, CDR2 YYDKDF (reference sequence). The CDR3 is 15 residues long.

The V gene is TRBV5-5, the J gene TRBJ2-3, with 7 bases lining up with TRBD2. Trimming at V came to 4 bases and at J to 2 bases, leaving 7 bases not matched to a gene. The CDR3 length is 15 residues. Per the germline V gene, CDR1 is SGHKS and CDR2 is YYEKEE (reference sequence). CDR3 sequence (DNA): TGTGCCAGCAGCGCCACCGGGACTAACACAGATACGCAGTATTTT. Amino acids: CASSATGTNTDTQYF.

The chain carries TRBV5-4 and TRBJ1-1, with a possible D match to TRBD1 (5 bases). CDR1 and CDR2 (germline): SGHNT, YYREEE (reference sequence). V was trimmed by 0 bases and J by 4 bases, leaving 13 bases between them. This CDR3 has 15 residues. In DNA form, the CDR3 reads TGTGCCAGCAGCTTGGGAGGCAGGGACGGCACTGAAGCTTTCTTT. This translates into CASSLGGRDGTEAFF.

The V gene is TRBV29-1, the J gene TRBJ2-3; D might be TRBD2 (6 bases). The CDR3 sequence is 12 residues long. Per germline, CDR1 SQVTM and CDR2 ANQGSEA. V lost 3 bases and J 11 bases, leaving 15 bases between the germline ends. Written as DNA, the CDR3 is TGCAGCGTTGAGGCCCTGTCGCGGGGGCAGTATTTT. Amino acid sequence: CSVEALSRGQYF.

V gene TRBV4-2 combines with J gene TRBJ2-7; 9 bases line up with TRBD2. V shed 4 bases, J shed 0 bases, and the junction held 4 bases outside the gene matches. This CDR3 contains 15 residues. Germline V gene data show CDR1 as LGHNA and CDR2 as YNFKEQ. The CDR3 reads CASSRETSGSYEQYF. The DNA for the CDR3 is TGTGCCAGCAGCCGAGAGACTAGCGGCTCCTACGAGCAGTACTTC.

The CDR3 nucleotides are TGCAGTGCTAGAATCCCTAACTCTGGAAACACCATATATTTT. Encoded protein: CSARIPNSGNTIYF. V gene TRBV20-1 combines with J gene TRBJ1-3; D gene unclear. CDR3 length: 14 residues. In germline, CDR1 is DFQATT, CDR2 SNEGSKA (reference sequence). Trimming took 2 bases from V and 0 from J, leaving 8 bases between them.

The chain has TRBV7-2 and TRBJ1-1, with 10 positions matching TRBD1. CDR1 is SGHTA, CDR2 FQGNSA, per germline. V lost 4 bases to trimming and J lost 4 bases; unmatched junction nucleotides: 9. This CDR3 is 16 amino acids long. In DNA form, the CDR3 reads TGTGCCAGCAGCTGGGTGGAGGACAGGGGGTCCACTGAAGCTTTCTTT. It is translated as CASSWVEDRGSTEAFF.

This clonotype was seen only a few times. The J gene is TRBJ1-5, the V gene TRBV12-3 or TRBV12-4; possibly TRBD1 for D (5 bases). The CDR3 runs 16 residues. V lost 5 bases and J lost 3, with 17 bases in between. The CDR3 protein is CASSAFGGRLNQPQHF. CDR3 nucleotide sequence: TGTGCCAGCAGTGCCTTTGGGGGACGGCTCAATCAGCCCCAGCATTTT.

V usage is TRBV6-2 or TRBV6-3 and J usage is TRBJ1-1; tentative D call: TRBD1 (5 bases). V was pared by 2 bases and J by 4 bases, with 11 bases between. The CDR3 spans 14 residues. Germline loops: CDR1 MNHEY, CDR2 SVGEGT. The CDR3 loop reads CASSYADGGTEAFF. In DNA form, the CDR3 reads TGTGCCAGCAGTTACGCGGACGGGGGCACTGAAGCTTTCTTT.

The V call is TRBV7-2, the J call TRBJ2-3; D remains unclear. The CDR3 contains 12 residues. With 3 bases removed from V and 4 bases from J, the gap between germline ends came to 5 bases. Germline values: CDR1 SGHTA, CDR2 FQGNSA. The CDR3 spells CASSFFPDTQYF. The DNA for the CDR3 is TGTGCCAGCAGCTTTTTCCCAGATACGCAGTATTTT.

In this sample, this clonotype turned up a few times. This chain joins TRBV28 and TRBJ2-7, with TRBD1 as a possible D gene (5 bases). CDR1 MDHEN and CDR2 SYDVKM come from the germline V gene. V lost 7 bases and J lost 0, with 22 bases in between. The CDR3 contains 17 residues. CDR3 DNA sequence: TGTGCCAGCACCAAGTCGGGTGGGGCTTTGAGCTCCTACGAGCAGTACTTC. Amino acid sequence: CASTKSGGALSSYEQYF.

The rearrangement joins TRBV6-2 or TRBV6-3 to TRBJ1-2; D remains unclear. This CDR3 contains 13 residues. The germline CDR1 and CDR2 sequences are MNHEY and SVGEGT. Trimming left V 5 bases short and J 8 bases short, with 15 bases between. CDR3 loop: CASSPRGLSGYTF. The CDR3 nucleotides are TGTGCCAGCAGTCCTCGTGGCTTATCCGGCTACACCTTC.

The gene calls are TRBV20-1 and TRBJ2-3; perhaps D is TRBD1 or TRBD2 (5 bases each). With 3 bases removed from V and 4 bases from J, the gap between germline ends came to 14 bases. There are 14 residues in the CDR3. CDR1 is DFQATT, CDR2 SNEGSKA, per germline (reference sequence). The CDR3 sequence is CSARNPLGADTQYF. CDR3 DNA sequence: TGCAGTGCTAGGAATCCACTAGGGGCAGATACGCAGTATTTT.

The chain is built from TRBV12-3 or TRBV12-4 and TRBJ2-7; D gene uncertain. The CDR3 has 12 residues. The V end was cut by 2 bases, the J end by 2 bases, with 4 bases between. The CDR3 is CASSLRAYEQYF. The CDR3 region has the DNA TGTGCCAGCAGTTTACGGGCCTACGAGCAGTACTTC.

The chain combines TRBV5-1 with TRBJ2-7; 10 bases line up with TRBD1. The germline V gene has CDR1 SGHRS and CDR2 YFSETQ. The length of the CDR3 is 16 residues. With V trimmed by 4 bases and J by 0 bases, 7 bases remained unmatched. CDR3 in DNA: TGCGCCAGCAGCGCGGGACAGGGGTACAGCTCCTACGAGCAGTACTTC. It translates to CASSAGQGYSSYEQYF.

This clonotype was observed once. The chain is built from TRBV20-1 and TRBJ1-2, with TRBD1 matching 10 bases. In germline, CDR1 is DFQATT, CDR2 SNEGSKA (reference sequence). The CDR3 loop spans 14 amino acids. The V gene end was trimmed by 6 bases and the J gene end by 0 bases; junction bases not matched to a gene: 4. The CDR3 DNA follows: TGCAGTGCGAGCGGACAGGGGGCTAACTATGGCTACACCTTC. Translated: CSASGQGANYGYTF.

This chain uses TRBV10-3 with TRBJ2-2; D possibly corresponds to TRBD1 (6 bases). Germline V gene data show CDR1 as ENHRY and CDR2 as SYGVKD. This CDR3 spans 16 amino acids. Trimming removed 3 bases from V and 0 bases from J, with 11 bases in between. CDR3 amino acids: CAISEGGKPNTGELFF. The CDR3 nucleotides are TGTGCCATCAGTGAAGGGGGAAAACCGAACACCGGGGAGCTGTTTTTT.

This rearrangement joins TRBV29-1 to TRBJ1-1; no firm D call. CDR1 is SQVTM and CDR2 is ANQGSEA in the germline V gene. This CDR3 contains 12 residues. Trimming removed 0 bases at V and 6 bases at J, with 8 bases between. This chain's CDR3 is CSVEEAEPEAFF. In DNA, the CDR3 is TGCAGCGTTGAAGAGGCTGAGCCTGAAGCTTTCTTT.

The CDR3 region has the DNA TGTGCCAGCAGTACCGGGACCCCGAGCTCCTATAATTCACCCCTCCACTTT. Protein sequence: CASSTGTPSSYNSPLHF. This chain uses TRBV6-1 with TRBJ1-6; D possibly corresponds to TRBD1 (5 bases). V was clipped by 5 bases and J by 0 bases, with 14 bases between them. CDR1 and CDR2 from the germline V gene are MNHNS and SASEGT. The CDR3 is made up of 17 amino acids.

This sequence joins TRBV7-9 and TRBJ1-1, with TRBD1 identical over 8 bases. The V gene end was trimmed by 7 bases and the J gene end by 7 bases; junction bases not matched to a gene: 14. The CDR3 contains 15 residues. Germline CDR1 is SEHNR and CDR2 is FQNEAQ (reference sequence). The CDR3 spells CASNSRLQGGFEAFF. CDR3 nucleotide sequence: TGTGCCAGCAACTCGAGGTTACAGGGGGGATTTGAAGCTTTCTTT.

The rearrangement joins TRBV20-1 to TRBJ2-7; no clear D. In germline, CDR1 is DFQATT, CDR2 SNEGSKA (reference sequence). V shed 2 bases and J shed 0 bases, with 8 bases lying between them. The CDR3 runs 13 residues. In nucleotides, the CDR3 is TGCAGTGCTAGATTCGGCCGCTCCTACGAGCAGTACTTC. Translation: CSARFGRSYEQYF.

The table lists this clonotype with a few counts. This rearrangement joins TRBV29-1 to TRBJ2-3; D perhaps matches TRBD1 (5 bases). The CDR3 contains 13 residues. Per the germline V gene, CDR1 is SQVTM and CDR2 is ANQGSEA. V dropped 8 bases and J dropped 4 bases, with 16 bases sitting between them. CDR3 sequence: CSSLKTVSDTQYF. The CDR3 DNA sequence: TGCAGCTCGCTGAAGACAGTTTCAGATACGCAGTATTTT.

In this sample, this clonotype turned up a few times. The rearrangement joins TRBV20-1 to TRBJ2-1; a weak D match, TRBD2 (5 bases). CDR1 and CDR2 (germline): DFQATT, SNEGSKA (reference sequence). Trimming pared 7 bases from V and 5 bases from J, leaving 15 bases between. The CDR3 consists of 13 residues. For the CDR3, the DNA is TGCAGTGTAGACGGCCTAGCTAACAATGAGCAGTTCTTC. Its protein product is CSVDGLANNEQFF.

This clonotype was seen more than once but under ten times. The chain couples TRBV20-1 to TRBJ2-1; 9 bases are a match to TRBD1. This CDR3 has 14 amino acids. Germline-derived CDR1 and CDR2 are DFQATT and SNEGSKA (reference sequence). The trim removed 6 bases at V and 4 bases at J, leaving 7 bases unmatched. This CDR3 is CSAARQGEYNEQFF. The CDR3 DNA sequence: TGCAGTGCAGCAAGACAGGGGGAATACAATGAGCAGTTCTTC.

The chain is built from TRBV6-1 and TRBJ1-1; D unclear. V dropped 7 bases and J dropped 1 base, with 13 bases sitting between them. The CDR3 spans 14 residues. Per the germline V gene, CDR1 is MNHNS and CDR2 is SASEGT. This chain's CDR3 is CASIGSYSNTEAFF. CDR3 bases: TGTGCCAGCATTGGTAGCTACTCGAACACTGAAGCTTTCTTT.

This clonotype was detected a few times. V usage is TRBV7-9 and J usage is TRBJ2-1, with 14 bases fitting TRBD2. CDR1 and CDR2 (germline): SEHNR, FQNEAQ (reference sequence). CDR3 length: 16 residues. V shed 1 base, J shed 10 bases, and the junction held 6 bases outside the gene matches. The CDR3 spells CASSLVGTSGRGEQFF. CDR3 sequence (DNA): TGTGCCAGCAGCTTAGTTGGGACTAGCGGGAGAGGAGAGCAGTTCTTC.